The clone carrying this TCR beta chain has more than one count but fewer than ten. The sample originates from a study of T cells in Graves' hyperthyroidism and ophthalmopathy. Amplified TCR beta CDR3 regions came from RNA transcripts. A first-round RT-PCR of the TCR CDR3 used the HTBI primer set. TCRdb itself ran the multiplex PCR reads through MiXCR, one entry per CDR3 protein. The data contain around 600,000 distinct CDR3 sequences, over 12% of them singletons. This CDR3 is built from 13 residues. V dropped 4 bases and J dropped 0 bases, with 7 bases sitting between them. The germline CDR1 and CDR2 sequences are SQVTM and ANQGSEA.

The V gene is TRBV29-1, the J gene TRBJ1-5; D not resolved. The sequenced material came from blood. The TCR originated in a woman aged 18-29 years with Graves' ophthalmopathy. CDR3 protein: CSVVTASNQPQHF. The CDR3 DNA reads TGCAGCGTTGTCACAGCTAGCAATCAGCCCCAGCATTTT.